This T cell receptor beta chain derives from a study of blood T cell repertoires in COVID-19. Study context: PBMCs, B-cell-depleted T cells, or T cells provided the cDNA or gDNA that made up the material.

The method was immunoSEQ multiplex PCR; TCRdb's version includes in-frame clones alone and lacks a portion of them. The sample includes roughly 350,000 clones, around 87% of them seen just once. The CDR3 runs to 17 residues. V lost 6 bases to trimming and J lost 8 bases; unmatched junction nucleotides: 16. Germline V gene sequence: CDR1 MDHEN, CDR2 SYDVKM. The sample taken for sequencing was peripheral blood. The origin of this receptor is a woman aged 45-65 years with active or convalescent COVID-19. This chain joins TRBV28 and TRBJ1-2; 12 nucleotides line up with TRBD1. The chain's CDR3 is CASSPIGTGGGFRGYTF. CDR3 nucleotides: TGTGCCAGCAGCCCGATCGGGACAGGGGGCGGTTTTAGAGGCTACACCTTC.